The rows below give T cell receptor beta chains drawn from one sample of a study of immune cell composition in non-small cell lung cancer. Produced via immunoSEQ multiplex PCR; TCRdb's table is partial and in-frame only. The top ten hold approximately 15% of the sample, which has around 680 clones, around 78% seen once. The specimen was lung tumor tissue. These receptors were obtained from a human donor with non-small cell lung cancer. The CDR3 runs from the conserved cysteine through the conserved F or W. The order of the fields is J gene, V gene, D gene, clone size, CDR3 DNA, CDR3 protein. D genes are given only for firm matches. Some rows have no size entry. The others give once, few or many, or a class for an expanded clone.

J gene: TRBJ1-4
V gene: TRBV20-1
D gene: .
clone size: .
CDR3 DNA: TGCAGTGCTAGAGGTGTCGGAAAACTGTTTTTT
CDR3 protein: CSARGVGKLFF

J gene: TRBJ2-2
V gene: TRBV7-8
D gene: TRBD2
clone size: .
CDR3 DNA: TGTGCCAGCAGCCGGACTAGCGGCTACACCGGGGAGCTGTTTTTT
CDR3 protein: CASSRTSGYTGELFF

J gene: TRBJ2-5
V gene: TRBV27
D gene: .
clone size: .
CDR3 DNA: TGTGCCAGCAGTCCCGTCCCTTGGACAGTGCCTGTGTCCCCCCAAGAGACCCAGTACTTC
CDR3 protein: CASSPVPWTVPVSPQETQYF

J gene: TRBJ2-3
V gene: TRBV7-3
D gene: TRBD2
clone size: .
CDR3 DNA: TGTGCCAGCAGCCGGGTAGCGGGAGGAGCAGATACGCAGTATTTT
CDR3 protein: CASSRVAGGADTQYF

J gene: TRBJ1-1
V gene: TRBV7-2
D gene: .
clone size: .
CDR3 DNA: TGTGCCAGCAGCTTACGCGGAGCTGAAGCTTTCTTT
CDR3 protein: CASSLRGAEAFF

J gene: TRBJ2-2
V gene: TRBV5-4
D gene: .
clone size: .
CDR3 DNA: TGTGCCAGCAGCTTGGAATCCGCGAACACCGGGGAGCTGTTTTTT
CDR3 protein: CASSLESANTGELFF

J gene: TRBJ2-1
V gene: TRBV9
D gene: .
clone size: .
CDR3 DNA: TGTGCCAGCAGCTATCGTGGACAGATGAACAATGAGCAGTTCTTC
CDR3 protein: CASSYRGQMNNEQFF

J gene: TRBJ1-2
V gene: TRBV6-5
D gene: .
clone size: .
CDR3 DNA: TGTGCCAGCAGTTATGAACGGTACCAAGGCTACACCTTC
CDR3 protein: CASSYERYQGYTF

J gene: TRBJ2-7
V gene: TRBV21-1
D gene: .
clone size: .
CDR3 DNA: TGTGCCAGCAGCAAAAGGGGGACAGGGGGCTACGAGCAGTACTTC
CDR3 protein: CASSKRGTGGYEQYF

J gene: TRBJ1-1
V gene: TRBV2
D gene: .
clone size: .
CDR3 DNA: TGTGCCAGCAGAATGTGGGAGGGGCCAGCTTTCTTT
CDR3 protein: CASRMWEGPAFF

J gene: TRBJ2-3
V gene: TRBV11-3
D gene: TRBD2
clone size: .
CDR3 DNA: TGTGCCAGCAGCTTGGGGTCGGGGGGTACGCAGTATTTT
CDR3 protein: CASSLGSGGTQYF

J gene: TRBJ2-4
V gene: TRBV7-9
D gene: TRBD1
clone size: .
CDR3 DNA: TGTGCCAGCAGAAAAACGGGACAGGGGCTAGCCAAAAACATTCAGTACTTC
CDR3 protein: CASRKTGQGLAKNIQYF

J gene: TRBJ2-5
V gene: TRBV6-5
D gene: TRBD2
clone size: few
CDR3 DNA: TGTGCCAGCAGCCCTGCGGGGGCGGGGGGAGAGACCCAGTACTTC
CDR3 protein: CASSPAGAGGETQYF

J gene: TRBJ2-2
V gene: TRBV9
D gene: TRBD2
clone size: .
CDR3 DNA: TGTGCCAGCAGCCCTAGCGGGGGTACCGACACCGGGGAGCTGTTTTTT
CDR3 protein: CASSPSGGTDTGELFF

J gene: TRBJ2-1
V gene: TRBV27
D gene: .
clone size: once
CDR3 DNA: TGTGCCAGCAGTTTTATGGGCGGGGCAACGTACAATGAGCAGTTCTTC
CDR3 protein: CASSFMGGATYNEQFF

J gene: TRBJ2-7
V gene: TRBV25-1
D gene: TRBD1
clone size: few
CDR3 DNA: TGTGCCAGCAGTGCTCCGTGGACAGGGGGGTTTTCCTACGAGCAGTACTTC
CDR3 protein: CASSAPWTGGFSYEQYF

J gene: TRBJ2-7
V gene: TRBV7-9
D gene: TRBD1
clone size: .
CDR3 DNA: TGCGCCAGCAGCCAAGCCTCGCAGGGGGTTTACGAGCAGTACTTC
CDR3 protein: CASSQASQGVYEQYF

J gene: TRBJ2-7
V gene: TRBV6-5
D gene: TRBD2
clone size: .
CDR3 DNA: TGTGCCAGCAGACTAAGCGGGAGTCCCCACGAGCAGTACTTC
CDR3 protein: CASRLSGSPHEQYF

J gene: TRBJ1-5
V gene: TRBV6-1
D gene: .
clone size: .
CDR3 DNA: TGTGCCAGCAGACAGGTTAACAATCAGCCCCAGCATTTT
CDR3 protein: CASRQVNNQPQHF

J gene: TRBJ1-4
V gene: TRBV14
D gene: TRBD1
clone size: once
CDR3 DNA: TGTGCCAGCAGCGCCTCCGGGACAGCTAATGAAAAACTGTTTTTT
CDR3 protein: CASSASGTANEKLFF

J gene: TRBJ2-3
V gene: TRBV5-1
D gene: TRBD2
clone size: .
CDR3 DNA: TGCGCCAGCTCCCAGGGACTAGCGGGCCCAGATACGCAGTATTTT
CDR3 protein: CASSQGLAGPDTQYF

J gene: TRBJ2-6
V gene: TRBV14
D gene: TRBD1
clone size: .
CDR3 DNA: TGTGCCAGCAGCACCCGACAGGGGGGGGACTCTGGGGCCAACGTCCTGACTTTC
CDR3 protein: CASSTRQGGDSGANVLTF